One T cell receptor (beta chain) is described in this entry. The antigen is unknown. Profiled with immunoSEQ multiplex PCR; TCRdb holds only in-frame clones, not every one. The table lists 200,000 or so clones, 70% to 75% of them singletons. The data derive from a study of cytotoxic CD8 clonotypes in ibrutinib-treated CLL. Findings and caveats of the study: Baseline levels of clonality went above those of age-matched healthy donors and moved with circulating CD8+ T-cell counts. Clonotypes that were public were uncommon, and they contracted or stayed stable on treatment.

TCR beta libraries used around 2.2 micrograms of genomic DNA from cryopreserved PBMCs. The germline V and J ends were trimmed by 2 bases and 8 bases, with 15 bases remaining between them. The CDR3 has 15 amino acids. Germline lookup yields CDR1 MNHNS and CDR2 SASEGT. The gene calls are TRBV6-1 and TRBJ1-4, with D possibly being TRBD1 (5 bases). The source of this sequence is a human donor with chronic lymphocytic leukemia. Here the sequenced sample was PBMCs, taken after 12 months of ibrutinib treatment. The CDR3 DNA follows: TGTGCCAGCAGTGAATTCTCGGGGCGAGGAGAAAAACTGTTTTTT. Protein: CASSEFSGRGEKLFF.